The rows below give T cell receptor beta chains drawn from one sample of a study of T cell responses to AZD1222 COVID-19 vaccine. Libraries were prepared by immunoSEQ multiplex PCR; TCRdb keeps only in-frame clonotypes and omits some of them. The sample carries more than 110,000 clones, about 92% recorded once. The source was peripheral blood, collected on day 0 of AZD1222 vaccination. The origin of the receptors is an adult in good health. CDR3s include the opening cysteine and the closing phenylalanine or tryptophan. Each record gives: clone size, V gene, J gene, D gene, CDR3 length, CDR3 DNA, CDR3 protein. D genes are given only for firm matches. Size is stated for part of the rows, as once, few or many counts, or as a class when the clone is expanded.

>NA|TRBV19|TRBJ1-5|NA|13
TGTGCCAGTAGCGGGTTCTTGTATCAGCCCCAGCATTTT
CASSGFLYQPQHF
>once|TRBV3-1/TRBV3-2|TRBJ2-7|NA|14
TGTGCCAGCAGCAACCCCCAAGGGGCGTACGAGCAGTACTTC
CASSNPQGAYEQYF
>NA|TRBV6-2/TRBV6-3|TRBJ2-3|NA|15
TGTGCCAGCAGTTACTTGAGCGATTCCCCAGATACGCAGTATTTT
CASSYLSDSPDTQYF
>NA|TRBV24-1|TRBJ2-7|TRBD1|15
TGTGCCACCAGTGACGAAACCACAGGGGCCCACGAGCAGTACTTC
CATSDETTGAHEQYF
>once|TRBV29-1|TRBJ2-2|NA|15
TGCAGCGTGGACCCCGGAGGGTTTAATACCGGGGAGCTGTTTTTT
CSVDPGGFNTGELFF
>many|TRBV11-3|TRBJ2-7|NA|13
TGTGCCAGCAGTCTAGGTAGAACCTACGAGCAGTACTTC
CASSLGRTYEQYF
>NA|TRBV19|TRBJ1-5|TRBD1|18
TGTGCCAGTAGTATTTATAGGGGGCCAGGCGGATTCAATCAGCCCCAGCATTTT
CASSIYRGPGGFNQPQHF
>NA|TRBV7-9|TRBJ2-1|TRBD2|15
TGTGCCAGCAGCTTTACGGGACTACGTGGCGGGGGGCAGTTCTTC
CASSFTGLRGGGQFF
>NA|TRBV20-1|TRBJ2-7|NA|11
TGCAGTGCTCCGCGTTTCGGGGAGCAGTACTTC
CSAPRFGEQYF
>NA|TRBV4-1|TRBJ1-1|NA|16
TGCGCCAGCAGCCAAGAAAAACAGGGAAGGGGAATAACGGCTTTCTTT
CASSQEKQGRGITAFF
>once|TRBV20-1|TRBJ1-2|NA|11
TGCAGTGCTTCTAGGGCGGCTGGCTACACCTTC
CSASRAAGYTF
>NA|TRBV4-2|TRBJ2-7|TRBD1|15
TGTGCCAGCAGCCAAGGGGCCTACAGGGGAGACGAGCAGTACTTC
CASSQGAYRGDEQYF
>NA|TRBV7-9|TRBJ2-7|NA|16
TGTGCCAGCAGCTTAGAACCCAGCGGAATCTCCTACGAGCAGTACTTC
CASSLEPSGISYEQYF
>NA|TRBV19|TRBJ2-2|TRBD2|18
TGTGCCAGTAGTATGGGCCTAGCGGGGGGGCAAGAGATCGGGGAGCTGTTTTTT
CASSMGLAGGQEIGELFF
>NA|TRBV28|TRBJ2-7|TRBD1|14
TGTGCCAGCAACCCGGACAGGGTCCGTTACGAGCAGTACTTC
CASNPDRVRYEQYF
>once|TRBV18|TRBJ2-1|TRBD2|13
TGTGCCAGCTCAATCGCGGGGGGGAATGAGCAGTTCTTC
CASSIAGGNEQFF
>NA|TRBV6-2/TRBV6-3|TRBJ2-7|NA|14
TGTGCCAGCAGTTACGTGCAGCGGCCCGCGGAGCAGTACTTC
CASSYVQRPAEQYF
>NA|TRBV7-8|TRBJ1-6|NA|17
TGTGCCAGCAGCTTATCCAGCTGGCAGCCCGAAAATTCACCCCTCCACTTT
CASSLSSWQPENSPLHF